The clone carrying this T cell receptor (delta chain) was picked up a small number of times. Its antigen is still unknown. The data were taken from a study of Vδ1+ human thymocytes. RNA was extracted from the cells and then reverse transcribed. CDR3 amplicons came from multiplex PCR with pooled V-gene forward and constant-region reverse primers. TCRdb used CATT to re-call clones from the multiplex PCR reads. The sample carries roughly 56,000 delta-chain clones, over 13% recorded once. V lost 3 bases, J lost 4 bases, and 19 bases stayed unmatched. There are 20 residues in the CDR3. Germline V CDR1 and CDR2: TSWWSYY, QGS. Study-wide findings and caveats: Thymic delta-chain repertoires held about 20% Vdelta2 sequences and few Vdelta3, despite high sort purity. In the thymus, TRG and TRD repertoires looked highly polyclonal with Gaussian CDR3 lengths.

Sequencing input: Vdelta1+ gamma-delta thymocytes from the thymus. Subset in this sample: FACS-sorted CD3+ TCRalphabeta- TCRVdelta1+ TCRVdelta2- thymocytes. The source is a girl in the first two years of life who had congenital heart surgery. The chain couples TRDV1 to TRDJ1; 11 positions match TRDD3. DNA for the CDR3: TGTGCTCTTGGGGACCCCGCCCTCCCTGTGGGTGGGGGATACGACGATAAACTCATCTTT. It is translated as CALGDPALPVGGGYDDKLIF.